The subject of this entry is one T cell receptor beta chain. No antigen is known for it. CDR3 length: 13 amino acids. Germline CDR1 DFQATT, CDR2 SNEGSKA (reference sequence). These data are taken from a study of CXCR3-negative and CXCR3-positive naive CD8 T cells. Libraries were UMI-labeled 5' RACE TRB cDNA. TCRdb reprocessed the 5' RACE reads; each CDR3 protein has one entry and no DNA is given. In all, the sample yields around 140,000 distinct CDR3 sequences. Triplicate approximately 300,000-cell sorts were made of each CD8+ T cell subset. CD45RO-CCR7+CD27+CD95- marked naive CD8+ T cells. Whole-study findings and limits: Greater hydrophobicity was found in TRB CDR3s of CXCR3-positive naive cells than of CXCR3-negative naive cells. Both naive subsets carried similar amounts of surface CD5, so TCR strength was inferred from TRB CDR3 properties.

Material: naive CXCR3+ CD8+ T cells from blood. Subset of the sample: CD45RO-CCR7+CD27+CD95- naive CD8+ T cells expressing CXCR3 (TNR3+). This chain uses TRBV20-1 with TRBJ2-3. The clonotype comes from a human donor in good health. Some clones in this sample may be carry-over from other donors' samples. The CDR3 loop is CSARDYKTDTQYF.